The entry below describes one TCR beta chain. Its antigen is currently unknown. The sample belongs to a study of T cells in localized non-small cell lung cancer. Germline assignment: CDR1 LNHNV and CDR2 YYDKDF (reference sequence). The CDR3 sequence is 14 residues long. The ends lost 1 base at V and 7 bases at J; junction bases unmatched: 3. The data were produced by immunoSEQ multiplex PCR, yet TCRdb's version contains in-frame clones alone and is incomplete. Of approximately 13,000 clones in the sample, approximately 81% are singletons; the top ten hold approximately 23%. Study results and caveats: Sequencing covered just one tumor region, so heterogeneity cannot be ruled out. Out of the top 100 tumor clones, a median approximately 57 were seen in adjacent lung. The greatest T cell clonality was found in uninvolved adjacent lung (higher than in tumor).

The starting material was peripheral blood, obtained before any cancer treatment. The rearrangement links TRBV15 to TRBJ1-2; 10 bases fit TRBD1. The TCR sequence derives from a male donor aged 60 or over with stage I lung adenocarcinoma. The CDR3 sequence is CATSRGGTGAGYTF. CDR3 bases: TGTGCCACCAGCAGAGGGGGGACAGGGGCTGGCTACACCTTC. Supplemented by reference TRBV15 and TRBJ1-2, the full variable domain reads DAMVIQNPRYQVTQFGKPVTLSCSQTLNHNVMYWYQQKSSQAPKLLFHYYDKDFNNEADTPDNFQSRRPNTSFCFLDIRSPGLGDTAMYLCATSRGGTGAGYTFGSGTRLTVV.